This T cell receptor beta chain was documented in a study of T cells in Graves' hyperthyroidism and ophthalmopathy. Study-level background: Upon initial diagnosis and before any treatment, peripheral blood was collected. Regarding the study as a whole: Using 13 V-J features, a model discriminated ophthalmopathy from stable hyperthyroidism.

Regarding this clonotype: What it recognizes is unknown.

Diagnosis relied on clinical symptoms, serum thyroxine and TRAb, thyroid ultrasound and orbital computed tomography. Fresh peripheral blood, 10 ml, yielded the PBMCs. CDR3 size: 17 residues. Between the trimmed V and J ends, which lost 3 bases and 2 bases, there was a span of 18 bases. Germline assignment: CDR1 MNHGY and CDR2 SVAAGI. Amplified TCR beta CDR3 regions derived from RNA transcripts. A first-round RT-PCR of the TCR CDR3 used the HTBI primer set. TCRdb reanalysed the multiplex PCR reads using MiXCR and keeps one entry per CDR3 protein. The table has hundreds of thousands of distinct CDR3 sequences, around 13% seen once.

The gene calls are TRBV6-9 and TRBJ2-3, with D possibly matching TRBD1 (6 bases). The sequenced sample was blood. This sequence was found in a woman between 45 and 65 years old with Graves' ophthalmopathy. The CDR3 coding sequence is TGTGCCAGCAGTTACACTCTGAGGGGGATTAACACAGATACGCAGTATTTT. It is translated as CASSYTLRGINTDTQYF.